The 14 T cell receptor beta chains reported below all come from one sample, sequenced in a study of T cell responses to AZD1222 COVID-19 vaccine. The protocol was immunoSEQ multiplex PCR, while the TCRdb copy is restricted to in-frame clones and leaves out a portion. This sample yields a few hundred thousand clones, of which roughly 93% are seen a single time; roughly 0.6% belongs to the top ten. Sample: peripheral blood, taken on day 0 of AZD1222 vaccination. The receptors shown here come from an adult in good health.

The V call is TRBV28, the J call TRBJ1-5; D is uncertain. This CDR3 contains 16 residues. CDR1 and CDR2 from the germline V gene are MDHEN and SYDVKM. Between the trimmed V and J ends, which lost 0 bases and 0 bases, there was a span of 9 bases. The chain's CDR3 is CASSLWDGSSNQPQHF. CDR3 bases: TGTGCCAGCAGTTTATGGGACGGATCTAGCAATCAGCCCCAGCATTTT.

Here the CDR3 reads CASSSPGSSSKTQYF. The CDR3 coding sequence is TGTGCCAGCAGTTCACCGGGATCCTCGTCGAAGACCCAGTACTTC. The chain carries TRBV28 and TRBJ2-5, with D perhaps TRBD2 (5 bases). From germline, CDR1 is MDHEN and CDR2 SYDVKM. The CDR3 contains 15 residues. V was clipped by 4 bases and J by 6 bases, with 18 bases between them.

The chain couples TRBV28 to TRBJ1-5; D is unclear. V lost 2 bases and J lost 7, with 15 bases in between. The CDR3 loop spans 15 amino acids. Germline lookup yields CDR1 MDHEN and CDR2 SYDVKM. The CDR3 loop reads CASSLTAIRPQPQHF. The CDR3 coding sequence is TGTGCCAGCAGTTTAACCGCAATCCGACCGCAGCCCCAGCATTTT.

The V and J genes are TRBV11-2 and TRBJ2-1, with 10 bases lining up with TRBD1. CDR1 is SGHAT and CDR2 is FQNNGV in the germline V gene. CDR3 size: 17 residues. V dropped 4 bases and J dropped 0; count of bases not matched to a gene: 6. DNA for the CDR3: TGTGCCAGCAGCTCGACAGGGGGCCGGGGCTCCTACAATGAGCAGTTCTTC. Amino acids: CASSSTGGRGSYNEQFF. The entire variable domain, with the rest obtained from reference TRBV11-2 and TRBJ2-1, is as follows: EAGVAQSPRYKIIEKRQSVAFWCNPISGHATLYWYQQILGQGPKLLIQFQNNGVVDDSQLPKDRFSAERLKGVDSTLKIQPAKLEDSAVYLCASSSTGGRGSYNEQFFGPGTRLTVL.

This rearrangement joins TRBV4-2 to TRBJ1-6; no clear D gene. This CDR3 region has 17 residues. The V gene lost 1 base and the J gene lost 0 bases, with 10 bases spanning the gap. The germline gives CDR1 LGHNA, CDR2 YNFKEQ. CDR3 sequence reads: CASSQGLKNSYNSPLHF. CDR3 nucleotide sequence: TGTGCCAGCAGCCAAGGCCTAAAGAACTCCTATAATTCACCCCTCCACTTT.

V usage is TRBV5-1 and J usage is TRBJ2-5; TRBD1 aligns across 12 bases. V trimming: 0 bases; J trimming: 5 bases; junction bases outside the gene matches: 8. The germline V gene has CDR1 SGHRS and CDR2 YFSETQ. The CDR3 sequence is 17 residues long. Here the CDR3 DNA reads TGCGCCAGCAGCTTGGATCCGGGACAGGGGGCGAGGGAGACCCAGTACTTC. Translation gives CASSLDPGQGARETQYF. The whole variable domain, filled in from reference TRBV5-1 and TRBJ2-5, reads KAGVTQTPRYLIKTRGQQVTLSCSPISGHRSVSWYQQTPGQGLQFLFEYFSETQRNKGNFPGRFSGRQFSNSRSEMNVSTLELGDSALYLCASSLDPGQGARETQYFGPGTRLLVL.

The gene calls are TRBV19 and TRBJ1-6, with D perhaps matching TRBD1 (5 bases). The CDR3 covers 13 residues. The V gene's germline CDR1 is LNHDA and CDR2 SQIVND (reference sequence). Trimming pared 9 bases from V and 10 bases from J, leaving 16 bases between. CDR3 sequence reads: CASQPRVGSPLHF. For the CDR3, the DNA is TGTGCCAGCCAACCCAGGGTCGGATCACCCCTCCACTTT.

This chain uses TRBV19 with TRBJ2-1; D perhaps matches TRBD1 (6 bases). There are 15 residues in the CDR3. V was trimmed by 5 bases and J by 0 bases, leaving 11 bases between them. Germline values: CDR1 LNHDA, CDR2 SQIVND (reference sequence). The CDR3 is CASSAQGSSYNEQFF. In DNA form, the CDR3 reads TGTGCCAGTAGTGCACAGGGTTCCTCCTACAATGAGCAGTTCTTC.

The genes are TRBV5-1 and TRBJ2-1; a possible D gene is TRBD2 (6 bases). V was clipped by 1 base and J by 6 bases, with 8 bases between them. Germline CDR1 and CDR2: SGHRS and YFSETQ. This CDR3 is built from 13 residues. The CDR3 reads CASSLMGGNEQFF. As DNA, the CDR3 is TGCGCCAGCAGCTTGATGGGGGGCAATGAGCAGTTCTTC.

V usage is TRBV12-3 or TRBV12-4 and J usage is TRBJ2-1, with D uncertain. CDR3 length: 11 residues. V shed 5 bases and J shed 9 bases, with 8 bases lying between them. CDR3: CASSLNFEQFF. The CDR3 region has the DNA TGTGCCAGCAGTCTAAATTTTGAGCAGTTCTTC.

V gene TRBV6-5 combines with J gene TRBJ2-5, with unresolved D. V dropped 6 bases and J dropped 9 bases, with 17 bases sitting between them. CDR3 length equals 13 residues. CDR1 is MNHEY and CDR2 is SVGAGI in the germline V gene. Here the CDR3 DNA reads TGTGCCAGCAGCCCCCTCCAGCGAATGGCCCAGTACTTC. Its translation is CASSPLQRMAQYF.

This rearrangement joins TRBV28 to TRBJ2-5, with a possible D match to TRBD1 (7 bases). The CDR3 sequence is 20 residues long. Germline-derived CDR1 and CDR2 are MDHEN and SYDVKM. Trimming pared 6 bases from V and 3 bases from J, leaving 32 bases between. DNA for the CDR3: TGTGCCAGCAGCTCACATCCGGGACAGAGGTACGGAGGGAAGAAAGAGACCCAGTACTTC. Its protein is CASSSHPGQRYGGKKETQYF. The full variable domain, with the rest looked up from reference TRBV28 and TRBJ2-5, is DVKVTQSSRYLVKRTGEKVFLECVQDMDHENMFWYRQDPGLGLRLIYFSYDVKMKEKGDIPEGYSVSREKKERFSLILESASTNQTSMYLCASSSHPGQRYGGKKETQYFGPGTRLLVL.

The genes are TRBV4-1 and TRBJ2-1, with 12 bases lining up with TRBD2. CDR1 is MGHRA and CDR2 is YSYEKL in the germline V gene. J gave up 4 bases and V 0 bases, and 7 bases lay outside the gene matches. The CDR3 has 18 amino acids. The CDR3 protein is CASSQDRTSGIGYNEQFF. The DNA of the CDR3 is TGCGCCAGCAGCCAAGACAGGACTAGCGGGATTGGGTACAATGAGCAGTTCTTC.

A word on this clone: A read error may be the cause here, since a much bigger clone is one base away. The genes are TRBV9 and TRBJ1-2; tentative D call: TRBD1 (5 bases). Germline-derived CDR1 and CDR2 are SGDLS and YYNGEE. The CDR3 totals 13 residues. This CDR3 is CVSSVSTGYGYTF. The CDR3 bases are TGTGTCAGCAGCGTAAGCACAGGCTATGGCTACACCTTC. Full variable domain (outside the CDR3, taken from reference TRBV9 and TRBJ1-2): DSGVTQTPKHLITATGQRVTLRCSPRSGDLSVYWYQQSLDQGLQFLIQYYNGEERAKGNILERFSAQQFPDLHSELNLSSLELGDSALYFCVSSVSTGYGYTFGSGTRLTVV.